This T cell receptor beta chain emerged from a study of cytomegalovirus exposure and HLA in healthy donors. The table lists this clone with a few counts. Its cognate antigen is unknown. This specimen includes other DNA sequences encoding the same CDR3. Study-wide results and caveats: TCR sequences were mostly rare, though some public TCRs occurred in many donors. When analyzed later, a missense DCLRE1C variant was found to be linked to TCR beta V- and J-gene trimming.

PCR used 60 Vbeta primers and 13 Jbeta primers. Sequencing used immunoSEQ multiplex PCR; TCRdb keeps in-frame clones, though not all of them. Here the sample spans about 150,000 clones, roughly 85% being singletons. Sequencing was carried out using PBMCs. This clonotype was sampled from a man in his forties in good health and CMV-seropositive.

CDR3 loop: CASSLRDSSGDTQYF. CDR3 in DNA: TGCGCCAGCAGCTTACGGGACTCTAGCGGTGATACGCAGTATTTT. The chain carries TRBV5-1 and TRBJ2-3, with 7 bases lining up with TRBD2. Germline CDR1 reads SGHRS; CDR2 reads YFSETQ. The V and J ends lost 2 bases and 6 bases, in that order; junction bases with no gene match: 9. The CDR3 has 15 residues.